These 9 T cell receptor beta chains were sequenced from one sample in a study of T-cell reconstitution after alpha-beta-depleted transplantation in children (dated by TCRdb to about 2016). The library came from PCR. The sequencer listed for this sample is Illumina HiSeq 2500. TCR library preparation used molecular barcoding, with unique molecular identifiers applied to normalize quantification of the TCRbeta repertoire. The public sequencing data were trimmed at Q25 with fastp and processed into clonotypes with MiXCR by TCRdb, which kept only in-frame beta chains. Rows are combined by CDR3 protein, so each entry shows the most common genes and DNA. The sample yields more than 85,000 distinct CDR3 sequences; about 9.3% were counted once. The leading ten clones occupy over 8% of the sample. The sequences come from PBMCs from the stem cell graft donor, collected from the stem cell graft. The receptors stem from a human donor who donated a stem cell graft to a child with acute lymphoblastic leukemia.

This clonotype was picked up many times. This chain connects TRBV5-1 to TRBJ2-1; 8 positions agree with TRBD2. CDR3 length equals 15 residues. Germline trimming cut 1 base from V and 7 bases from J; bases unmatched to any gene: 7. The V gene's germline CDR1 is SGHRS and CDR2 YFSETQ. The CDR3 here is CASSLSGGLGNEQFF. The CDR3 coding sequence is TGCGCCAGCAGCTTGTCGGGGGGGCTCGGTAATGAGCAGTTCTTC.

In its sample, this clonotype was seen many times. This chain uses TRBV3-1 with TRBJ2-1, with D perhaps matching TRBD2 (6 bases). This CDR3 has 15 residues. V gave up 1 base and J gave up 7 bases, with 14 bases separating them. CDR1 is LGHDT, CDR2 YNNKEL, per germline (reference sequence). CDR3 nucleotides: TGTGCCAGCAGCCAAGGGTTAGCGGCAAGGAATGAGCAGTTCTTC. Its translation is CASSQGLAARNEQFF.

This clonotype was seen at least ten times. DNA of the CDR3: TGCAGCGTTGACATCAGGGGGCGGAATGAGCAGTTCTTC. Its protein is CSVDIRGRNEQFF. This chain links TRBV29-1 with TRBJ2-1, with 8 bases that match TRBD1. The CDR3 is 13 residues long. Germline assignment: CDR1 SQVTM and CDR2 ANQGSEA. V shed 3 bases and J 7 bases; nucleotides not matched to a gene: 5.

This clonotype occurred many times. The CDR3 bases are TGTGCCAGCCTCGGTCAAGGGACGGAGATCCGGTACGAGCAGTACTTC. It is translated as CASLGQGTEIRYEQYF. The chain employs TRBV6-2 or TRBV6-3 and TRBJ2-7; D is perhaps TRBD1 or TRBD2 (5 bases each). CDR1 MNHEY and CDR2 SVGEGT come from the germline V gene. CDR3 length equals 16 residues. Trimming left V 8 bases short and J 4 bases short, with 24 bases between.

This clonotype was counted ten times or more. This chain uses TRBV11-2 with TRBJ1-1; D not certain. Trimming shortened V by 3 bases and J by 1 base, and 6 bases separated the two germline ends. Germline V gene data show CDR1 as SGHAT and CDR2 as FQNNGV. The CDR3 has 13 residues. CDR3: CASSFGPNTEAFF. The CDR3 nucleotides read TGTGCCAGCAGCTTCGGACCGAACACTGAAGCTTTCTTT. Complete variable domain (other parts from reference TRBV11-2 and TRBJ1-1): EAGVAQSPRYKIIEKRQSVAFWCNPISGHATLYWYQQILGQGPKLLIQFQNNGVVDDSQLPKDRFSAERLKGVDSTLKIQPAKLEDSAVYLCASSFGPNTEAFFGQGTRLTVV.

This clonotype was counted many times. The CDR3 reads CASSLDRVSYEQYF. The DNA for the CDR3 is TGTGCCAGCAGTCTCGACAGGGTCTCCTACGAGCAGTACTTC. The rearrangement uses TRBV27 and TRBJ2-7; 7 bases are shared with TRBD1. Germline V lookup: CDR1 MNHEY, CDR2 SMNVEV (reference sequence). The CDR3 is 14 residues long. Trimming removed 5 bases from V and 0 bases from J; junction bases left unmatched: 4.

This clonotype was found many times. This chain joins TRBV7-6 and TRBJ1-4; a weak D match, TRBD1 (5 bases). This CDR3 is 16 amino acids long. Germline assignment: CDR1 SGHVS and CDR2 FNYEAQ. Between the trimmed V and J ends, which lost 2 bases and 6 bases, there was a span of 16 bases. The CDR3 reads CASSLIDSARDEKLFF. The DNA for the CDR3 is TGTGCCAGCAGCTTAATTGACAGTGCTCGGGATGAAAAACTGTTTTTT.

This clonotype was observed many times. This sequence joins TRBV5-8 and TRBJ1-2; possible D gene TRBD1, 5 bases. The CDR3 is made up of 14 amino acids. Germline CDR1 is SGHTS and CDR2 is YDEGEE. The V end lost 4 bases, the J end lost 8 bases, and 18 bases lay between the germline ends. The CDR3, as DNA: TGTGCCAGCAGCCTCGTGGGGCCCGGGGGGGGCTACACCTTC. This encodes CASSLVGPGGGYTF.

This clonotype was detected many times. The J gene is TRBJ2-3, the V gene TRBV27; D is unclear. Trimming shortened V by 6 bases and J by 0 bases, and 10 bases separated the two germline ends. CDR1 and CDR2 (germline): MNHEY, SMNVEV (reference sequence). This CDR3 region has 14 residues. CDR3 sequence: CASRGFTSTDTQYF. For the CDR3, the DNA is TGTGCCAGCAGGGGCTTTACTAGCACAGATACGCAGTATTTT.